The TCR beta chain under discussion was sequenced for a study of long-term antiretroviral therapy in people with HIV. With survey level as its setting, the immunoSEQ assay was v3.0. Some clones are missing from TCRdb's copy, which holds only in-frame ones; the method was immunoSEQ multiplex PCR. The data hold 10,000 to 12,000 clones, with roughly four fifths observed a single time. The starting material was unsorted PBMCs, obtained 1.2 years after starting antiretroviral therapy. The TCR sequence derives from a man aged 40-49 years with HIV.

In DNA form, the CDR3 reads TGTGCCAGCAGCTTAAATCAGGGGGCACTGGGGTACAATGAGCAGTTCTTC. Its protein is CASSLNQGALGYNEQFF. The chain employs TRBV7-2 and TRBJ2-1, with 8 bases identical to TRBD1. The CDR3 loop spans 17 amino acids. J was trimmed by 4 bases and V by 2 bases; bases with no gene match: 10. Germline V gene sequence: CDR1 SGHTA, CDR2 FQGNSA.